What follows are 32 T cell receptor beta chains derived from one specimen sequenced in a study of blood T cell repertoires in COVID-19. The data were produced by immunoSEQ multiplex PCR, yet TCRdb's version contains in-frame clones alone and is incomplete. The profile shows 150,000 to 250,000 clones, approximately 82% of them singletons. The sequencing sample was made of peripheral blood. These receptors all stem from a human donor with acute or convalescent COVID-19. The donor label of this sample is uncertain.

Only a few counts were recorded for this clone. The chain's CDR3 is CAINPGGGGRSPLGMSEQYF. The CDR3 bases are TGTGCCATCAACCCGGGGGGGGGCGGGAGGTCCCCCTTAGGTATGAGCGAGCAGTACTTC. This chain links TRBV10-3 with TRBJ2-7; 8 nucleotides align to TRBD2. Germline values: CDR1 ENHRY, CDR2 SYGVKD. This CDR3 is 20 amino acids long. Unmatched junction bases numbered 29, after V lost 7 bases and J lost 6 bases.

The gene calls are TRBV5-1 and TRBJ2-7, with 8 bases aligning to TRBD1. The V segment lost 0 bases and the J segment 2 bases; nucleotides outside the gene matches: 4. CDR1 is SGHRS and CDR2 is YFSETQ in the germline V gene. The CDR3 covers 15 residues. CDR3 in amino acids: CASSLGQGRTYEQYF. As DNA, the CDR3 is TGCGCCAGCAGCTTGGGACAGGGGCGGACCTACGAGCAGTACTTC.

This sequence joins TRBV20-1 and TRBJ2-7, with a possible D match to TRBD1 (6 bases). Germline values: CDR1 DFQATT, CDR2 SNEGSKA (reference sequence). V was cut by 7 bases and J by 8 bases, with 15 bases left in between. The CDR3 loop spans 11 amino acids. The CDR3 DNA follows: TGCAGTGGGAACAGGGAAAGACAGCAGTACTTC. The encoded protein is CSGNRERQQYF.

A single count supports this clone. At one of its ends the junction is not consistent with the germline gene, which may arise from a read error. This chain uses TRBV4-3 with TRBJ2-1; TRBD2 matches 11 bases. CDR3 length: 12 amino acids. CDR1 is LGHNA and CDR2 is YSLEER in the germline V gene. CDR3 sequence: CASSQLAGGKVF. CDR3 bases: TGCGCCAGCAGCCAATTAGCGGGGGGGAAAGTCTTC.

The J gene is TRBJ1-1, the V gene TRBV5-1; tentative D call: TRBD1 (6 bases). V gave up 4 bases and J gave up 0 bases, with 10 bases separating them. The CDR3 is 14 amino acids. CDR1 is SGHRS, CDR2 YFSETQ, per germline. The CDR3 bases are TGCGCCAGCAGCCCGAAGGGGGTGAACACTGAAGCTTTCTTT. Its protein is CASSPKGVNTEAFF.

As for this clone: This specimen includes other DNA sequences encoding the same CDR3. The rearrangement uses TRBV2 and TRBJ1-2; 7 bases line up with TRBD1. The CDR3 is 13 residues long. Germline V gene sequence: CDR1 SNHLY, CDR2 FYNNEI. V shed 4 bases and J 2 bases; nucleotides not matched to a gene: 1. The CDR3 loop is CASSGQGNYGYTF. For the CDR3, the DNA is TGTGCCAGCAGTGGACAGGGAAACTATGGCTACACCTTC.

The DNA for the CDR3 is TGTGCCAGTACCCGGGGGGGACACCAGAACACTGAAGCTTTCTTT. This gives the protein CASTRGGHQNTEAFF. This chain joins TRBV19 and TRBJ1-1; maybe TRBD1 (6 bases). Germline CDR1 and CDR2: LNHDA and SQIVND (reference sequence). This CDR3 has 15 amino acids. Between the trimmed V and J ends, which lost 7 bases and 1 base, there was a span of 16 bases. Using reference TRBV19 and TRBJ1-1 for the parts outside the CDR3, the full variable domain is DGGITQSPKYLFRKEGQNVTLSCEQNLNHDAMYWYRQDPGQGLRLIYYSQIVNDFQKGDIAEGYSVSREKKESFPLTVTSAQKNPTAFYLCASTRGGHQNTEAFFGQGTRLTVV.

This clone was detected only a few times. This chain uses TRBV18 with TRBJ2-2, with no clear D. Germline CDR1 and CDR2: KGHSH and LQKENI. The ends were cut back, 6 bases at V and 3 bases at J, with 8 bases in the middle. The CDR3 has 13 amino acids. CDR3 loop: CASSYVDTGELFF. In DNA form, the CDR3 reads TGTGCCAGCTCCTACGTGGACACCGGGGAGCTGTTTTTT. Full variable domain (outside the CDR3, taken from reference TRBV18 and TRBJ2-2): NAGVMQNPRHLVRRRGQEARLRCSPMKGHSHVYWYRQLPEEGLKFMVYLQKENIIDESGMPKERFSAEFPKEGPSILRIQQVVRGDSAAYFCASSYVDTGELFFGEGSRLTVL.

This chain links TRBV7-3 with TRBJ2-2; the match to TRBD1 covers 8 bases. V was clipped by 5 bases and J by 1 base; unmatched bases: 3. Germline CDR1 SGHTA, CDR2 FQGTGA. This CDR3 is 15 amino acids long. The CDR3 region is CASSPGQGNTGELFF. CDR3 sequence (DNA): TGTGCCAGCAGCCCCGGACAGGGGAACACCGGGGAGCTGTTTTTT.

V usage is TRBV28 and J usage is TRBJ2-7; 10 nucleotides match TRBD1. Per germline, CDR1 MDHEN and CDR2 SYDVKM. The CDR3 is 14 residues long. After removal of 4 bases from V and 5 bases from J, the junction contained 5 bases not matched to a gene. The CDR3 loop is CASSSPGQGNEQYF. CDR3 in DNA: TGTGCCAGCAGTTCCCCGGGACAGGGGAACGAGCAGTACTTC.

The gene calls are TRBV20-1 and TRBJ2-1, with TRBD2 matching 7 bases. The CDR3 is made up of 11 amino acids. V shed 2 bases, J shed 16 bases, and the junction held 8 bases outside the gene matches. The V gene's germline CDR1 is DFQATT and CDR2 SNEGSKA (reference sequence). In DNA form, the CDR3 reads TGCAGTGCTAGACGGGGCGGGAGTCCCTTCTTC. Translating gives CSARRGGSPFF.

This chain connects TRBV18 to TRBJ2-6, with D unclear. CDR1 is KGHSH, CDR2 LQKENI, per germline. With 5 bases removed from V and 0 bases from J, the gap between germline ends came to 5 bases. The CDR3 spans 14 residues. The CDR3 protein is CASSESSGANVLTF. In nucleotides, the CDR3 is TGTGCCAGCTCAGAGAGCTCTGGGGCCAACGTCCTGACTTTC.

The gene calls are TRBV6-6 and TRBJ2-7, with 10 bases fitting TRBD2. Germline CDR1 is MNHNY and CDR2 is SVGAGI (reference sequence). The CDR3 length is 14 residues. V lost 6 bases, J lost 3 bases, and 5 bases stayed unmatched. The CDR3 sequence: CASRSAGGHYEQYF. CDR3 nucleotides: TGTGCCAGCAGGTCAGCGGGAGGGCACTACGAGCAGTACTTC.

V is TRBV29-1 and J is TRBJ1-1; tentatively, D is TRBD1 (6 bases). Germline V gene data show CDR1 as SQVTM and CDR2 as ANQGSEA. The V and J ends lost 6 bases and 1 base respectively, with 12 bases between them. The CDR3 has 13 residues. CDR3 coding DNA: TGCAGCGTATCGGACAGCCCGAACACTGAAGCTTTCTTT. Translating it yields CSVSDSPNTEAFF.

The chain joins TRBV10-3 to TRBJ1-2; D uncertain. CDR1 is ENHRY and CDR2 is SYGVKD in the germline V gene. V was clipped by 0 bases and J by 3 bases, with 8 bases between them. The CDR3 is made up of 14 amino acids. DNA of the CDR3: TGTGCCATCAGTGAGTCGGGAGGCGACTATGGCTACACCTTC. It specifies CAISESGGDYGYTF.

The genes are TRBV5-1 and TRBJ2-1, with D tentatively TRBD1 (6 bases). Germline V gene data show CDR1 as SGHRS and CDR2 as YFSETQ. The CDR3 runs 14 residues. Deletions cut 0 bases from V and 9 bases from J, with 13 bases between. CDR3 nucleotide sequence: TGCGCCAGCAGCTTGGCCGTGGGGGCCACTGAGCAGTTCTTC. This codes for CASSLAVGATEQFF.

In DNA, the CDR3 is TGCGCCAGCAGCCCGGGGGACCTAGCGGATCAGCCCCAGCATTTT. Amino acids: CASSPGDLADQPQHF. The chain carries TRBV5-1 and TRBJ1-5, with D perhaps TRBD1 (5 bases). From germline, CDR1 is SGHRS and CDR2 YFSETQ. This CDR3 has 15 amino acids. Trimming took off 4 bases at V and 5 bases at J, with 16 bases between the two ends.

The V and J genes are TRBV29-1 and TRBJ2-3, with D possibly matching TRBD2 (5 bases). This CDR3 is built from 12 residues. Between the trimmed V and J ends, which lost 6 bases and 1 base, there was a span of 8 bases. Germline values: CDR1 SQVTM, CDR2 ANQGSEA. In DNA, the CDR3 is TGCAGCGTCGGGGTAGGCACAGATACGCAGTATTTT. Protein: CSVGVGTDTQYF.

The CDR3 loop reads CASSLGQGSSPLHF. The CDR3, as DNA: TGTGCCAGCAGCTTGGGGCAGGGTAGCTCACCCCTCCACTTT. The gene calls are TRBV5-4 and TRBJ1-6; maybe TRBD1 (5 bases). Germline lookup yields CDR1 SGHNT and CDR2 YYREEE (reference sequence). With 0 bases removed from V and 10 bases from J, the gap between germline ends came to 11 bases. This CDR3 region has 14 residues.

The chain is built from TRBV30 and TRBJ2-2; 13 nucleotides match TRBD2. V lost 1 base, J lost 4 bases, and 9 bases stayed unmatched. The CDR3 totals 18 residues. Germline V lookup: CDR1 GTSNPN, CDR2 SVGIG (reference sequence). CDR3 in DNA: TGTGCCTGGAGTGGTGGCGGAGGGACTAGCGGGATCACCGGGGAGCTGTTTTTT. As protein: CAWSGGGGTSGITGELFF.

In this sample, this clone turned up a few times. V gene TRBV10-3 combines with J gene TRBJ1-1; the D is unclear. Deletions cut 0 bases from V and 4 bases from J, with 6 bases between. Per germline, CDR1 ENHRY and CDR2 SYGVKD. CDR3 length: 13 amino acids. The DNA for the CDR3 is TGTGCCATCAGTGAGTCTGGGCCCACTGAAGCTTTCTTT. It specifies CAISESGPTEAFF.

J is TRBJ1-1 and V is TRBV2; 7 nucleotides match TRBD1. The CDR3 extends over 13 amino acids. V shed 5 bases and J 4 bases; nucleotides not matched to a gene: 4. Germline-derived CDR1 and CDR2 are SNHLY and FYNNEI. The CDR3 DNA sequence: TGTGCCAGCAGTTCCCGGGACAGCACTGAAGCTTTCTTT. Protein sequence: CASSSRDSTEAFF.

In regard to this clone: At one end, the junction sequence differs from germline, possibly due to a read error. The rearrangement uses TRBV30 and TRBJ2-3; 7 nucleotides match TRBD2. CDR1 and CDR2 (germline): GTSNPN, SVGIG (reference sequence). CDR3 length: 12 amino acids. The CDR3 here is CAWTGGTETQYF. The CDR3 DNA is TGTGCCTGGACGGGAGGAACAGAAACGCAGTATTTT.

The chain employs TRBV27 and TRBJ2-3, with 9 bases matching TRBD2. Germline-derived CDR1 and CDR2 are MNHEY and SMNVEV (reference sequence). V lost 6 bases, J lost 0 bases, and 13 bases stayed unmatched. The CDR3 is 18 amino acids. The CDR3 sequence is CASRIRGTSLISTDTQYF. The DNA for the CDR3 is TGTGCCAGCAGGATAAGAGGGACTAGCCTTATTAGCACAGATACGCAGTATTTT.

This rearrangement joins TRBV27 to TRBJ2-3; 12 nucleotides align to TRBD1. Germline loops: CDR1 MNHEY, CDR2 SMNVEV (reference sequence). This CDR3 region has 14 residues. V trimming: 6 bases; J trimming: 5 bases; junction bases outside the gene matches: 3. CDR3 sequence: CASSRDRGRDTQYF. The CDR3 DNA is TGTGCCAGCAGCCGGGACAGGGGGCGAGATACGCAGTATTTT.

The chain carries TRBV12-3 or TRBV12-4 and TRBJ1-1; TRBD1 aligns across 9 bases. The junction had 3 bases not matched to a gene; V was cut back by 4 bases and J by 6 bases. This CDR3 comprises 13 residues. CDR3 DNA sequence: TGTGCCAGCAGTTCCACAGGGGGCGCTGAAGCTTTCTTT. This gives the protein CASSSTGGAEAFF.

V is TRBV30 and J is TRBJ1-2; 9 positions agree with TRBD1. The J segment lost 3 bases and the V segment lost 3 bases, leaving 11 bases of the junction unmatched. The CDR3 length is 16 residues. Per the germline V gene, CDR1 is GTSNPN and CDR2 is SVGIG (reference sequence). The CDR3 is CAWSSLPRQGDYGYTF. The CDR3, as DNA: TGTGCCTGGAGCTCCCTCCCTAGACAGGGGGACTATGGCTACACCTTC. Using reference TRBV30 and TRBJ1-2 for the parts outside the CDR3, the full variable domain is SQTIHQWPATLVQPVGSPLSLECTVEGTSNPNLYWYRQAAGRGLQLLFYSVGIGQISSEVPQNLSASRPQDRQFILSSKKLLLSDSGFYLCAWSSLPRQGDYGYTFGSGTRLTVV.

The V gene is TRBV5-1, the J gene TRBJ1-1; no reliable D call. The CDR3 loop spans 15 amino acids. Looked up from germline, CDR1 is SGHRS and CDR2 is YFSETQ. The V end lost 4 bases, the J end lost 7 bases, and 20 bases lay between the germline ends. In DNA form, the CDR3 reads TGCGCCAGCAGCCCGGGGAGGTCGAAAAGTGGTGAAGCTTTCTTT. It translates to CASSPGRSKSGEAFF.

The chain joins TRBV3-1 (or the pseudogene TRBV3-2) to TRBJ1-2; 7 bases are shared with TRBD1. The CDR3 consists of 16 residues. J lost 1 base, V lost 2 bases, and 7 bases had no gene match. CDR1 is LGHDT, CDR2 YNNKEL, per germline (reference sequence). As DNA, the CDR3 is TGTGCCAGCAGCCAAAATACAGGGGTGATTAACTATGGCTACACCTTC. Translated: CASSQNTGVINYGYTF.

V and J are TRBV5-6 and TRBJ1-2, with 7 bases aligning to TRBD1. The germline V gene has CDR1 SGHDT and CDR2 YYEEEE. Trimming at V came to 2 bases and at J to 5 bases, leaving 6 bases not matched to a gene. The CDR3 has 14 amino acids. CDR3 bases: TGTGCCAGCAGCTTAGGACAGGCTGTTTATGGCTACACCTTC. Encoded protein: CASSLGQAVYGYTF.

V is TRBV29-1 and J is TRBJ2-1; 13 bases align to TRBD2. CDR1 and CDR2 from the germline V gene are SQVTM and ANQGSEA. The CDR3 is 14 amino acids. J was trimmed by 6 bases and V by 4 bases; bases with no gene match: 3. The CDR3 coding sequence is TGCAGCGTTGGGGGACTAGCGGGGTTCAATGAGCAGTTCTTC. It codes for CSVGGLAGFNEQFF.

The V gene is TRBV20-1, the J gene TRBJ2-1, with 10 positions matching TRBD2. Germline V gene data show CDR1 as DFQATT and CDR2 as SNEGSKA (reference sequence). The CDR3 runs to 11 residues. The CDR3 DNA reads TGCACTAGCGGGAGTAGCAATGAGCAGTTCTTC. Its translation: CTSGSSNEQFF.